This T cell receptor beta chain was documented in a study of shared clonotypes between healthy human individuals. To note about this clone: Its antigen is currently unknown.

In the original workflow: Sequence data from immunoSEQ were junction-only and lacked quality scores; consequently, filtering differed. Using immunoSEQ multiplex PCR, the repertoire was profiled, and TCRdb retains in-frame clones only, with some absent. V, J and clone size are those of that table, while D and trimming were read from the DNA. The sample holds roughly 2 million clones, approximately 95% seen once. Study-level findings and limits: Clonotype sharing levels among donors were expected to vary with sequencing depth. Shared across four donors were around 5% of the naive CD4 clonotypes. Among non-shared clonotypes, generation probabilities were lower than among those shared by all four donors.

CDR1 is SNHLY and CDR2 is FYNNEI in the germline V gene. Trimming stripped 9 bases from V and 2 bases from J, with 14 bases between. The CDR3 contains 13 residues. Naive CD8 cells were CD45RO-negative, positively selected for CCR7, excluding terminally differentiated effector memory CD45RA+ cells. Sequenced input: naive CD8+ T cells sorted from blood. The clonotype comes from a man between 18 and 29 years old in good health. The chain couples TRBV2 to TRBJ2-7, with D possibly matching TRBD1 (6 bases). Written as DNA, the CDR3 is TGTGCCAGGTCGGGACAAACCCCCTACGAGCAGTACTTC. This sequence encodes CARSGQTPYEQYF.